The rows below give T cell receptor beta chains drawn from one sample of a study of cytomegalovirus exposure and HLA in healthy donors. Method: immunoSEQ multiplex PCR; TCRdb's copy keeps in-frame clones and lacks some. The sample records 120,000 or so clones, 77% being singletons. The specimen sequenced was PBMCs. The receptors were sampled from a man between 18 and 35 years old in good health and CMV-seropositive. CDR3s include the opening cysteine and the closing phenylalanine or tryptophan. Fields, in order: V gene, D gene, clone size, J gene, CDR3 DNA, CDR3 protein. D genes are given only for firm matches. Expanded clones are given a class, and other clones once, few, many or no size at all.

>TRBV4-2|NA|NA|TRBJ1-1
TGTGCCAGCAGCCAAGATAGGGGGAACACTGAAGCTTTCTTT
CASSQDRGNTEAFF
>TRBV7-3|NA|once|TRBJ2-2
TGTGCCAGCAGCTTAGTTCACAGGGAAGACACCGGGGAGCTGTTTTTT
CASSLVHREDTGELFF
>TRBV9|TRBD2|NA|TRBJ2-1
TGTGCCAGCAGCATAACTAGCGGAGCTCTATCCTACAATGAGCAGTTCTTC
CASSITSGALSYNEQFF
>TRBV4-1|TRBD1|few|TRBJ1-1
TGCGCCAGCAGAGCGGGACAGGCAGAAGCTTTCTTT
CASRAGQAEAFF
>TRBV4-1|TRBD2|NA|TRBJ2-1
TGCGCCAGCAGCCATGCCCTAGCGGGAGGTGAGCAGTTCTTC
CASSHALAGGEQFF
>TRBV6-6|TRBD1|once|TRBJ2-1
TGTGCCAGCACCGGGACAGGGACATACAATGAGCAGTTCTTC
CASTGTGTYNEQFF
>TRBV25-1|NA|NA|TRBJ1-1
TGTGCCAGCAGTGTAAACAGGGCCATGAACACTGAAGCTTTCTTT
CASSVNRAMNTEAFF
>TRBV15|TRBD2|NA|TRBJ2-7
TGTGCCACCAGCAGCCCAGTCGGGGGCGGGGGGCTGACCTACGAGCAGTACTTC
CATSSPVGGGGLTYEQYF
>TRBV27|NA|NA|TRBJ1-1
TGTGCCAGCAGTTTTTCTCCCCCCCCGGCGGGCGGAGCTTTCTTT
CASSFSPPPAGGAFF
>TRBV15|TRBD2|NA|TRBJ2-7
TGTGCCACCAGCAGGGGGGGAGGGAAGAAAAGCGAGCAGTACTTC
CATSRGGGKKSEQYF
>TRBV7-9|NA|NA|TRBJ1-1
TGTGCCAGCAGCCCTTTCGGAGCTTTCTTT
CASSPFGAFF
>TRBV7-9|TRBD1|NA|TRBJ1-2
TGTGCCAGCAGACCCACAGGGGGAGATGGCTACACCTTC
CASRPTGGDGYTF
>TRBV19|TRBD1|NA|TRBJ1-4
TGTGCCAGTAGTATGGGACAGTTTAATGAAAAACTGTTTTTT
CASSMGQFNEKLFF
>TRBV18|NA|NA|TRBJ1-2
TGTGCCAGCTCACCGTCCGGACAGACCCATGGCTACACCTTC
CASSPSGQTHGYTF
>TRBV6-5|NA|once|TRBJ1-1
TGTGCCAGCACTCTACCGGGGGGAACTGAAGCTTTCTTT
CASTLPGGTEAFF
>TRBV6-6|NA|NA|TRBJ1-2
TGTGCCAGCATTCAAGGGGGGGGGCGCGATTATGGCTACACCTTC
CASIQGGGRDYGYTF
>TRBV5-4|TRBD1|NA|TRBJ2-1
TGTGCCAGCAGCCCAACAGGGGTAGACTACAATGAGCAGTTCTTC
CASSPTGVDYNEQFF
>TRBV10-3|NA|NA|TRBJ1-2
TGTGCCATCAGTGAGTCTCAGGGCAGCTATGGCTACACCTTC
CAISESQGSYGYTF
>TRBV9|NA|NA|TRBJ2-2
TGTGCCAGCAGCCCCTCGGGGACCGGGGAGCTGTTTTTT
CASSPSGTGELFF
>TRBV2|TRBD1|NA|TRBJ1-2
TGTGCCAGCAGTGGGGACAGGGGGAAGCCTAACTATGGCTACACCTTC
CASSGDRGKPNYGYTF
>TRBV7-8|NA|few|TRBJ2-7
TGTGCCAGCAGCTGGGTACGAGGGATGGTAGAATATTACGAGCAGTACTTC
CASSWVRGMVEYYEQYF
>TRBV27|NA|few|TRBJ2-7
TGTGCCAGCAGGCTCTCAGGGGTTTCCTACGAGCAGTACTTC
CASRLSGVSYEQYF
>TRBV25-1|NA|NA|TRBJ1-1
TGTGCCAGCAGTGAATGGGGGCAGGGAATTGAAGCTTTCTTT
CASSEWGQGIEAFF
>TRBV12-5|NA|NA|TRBJ2-5
TGTGCTAGTGGTTCTCAGGGGTGGACCCAAGAGACCCAGTACTTC
CASGSQGWTQETQYF
>TRBV7-2|TRBD2|NA|TRBJ2-7
TGTGCCAGCAGTCCCGGACTAGCGGGAAGGGAGCAGTACTTC
CASSPGLAGREQYF
>TRBV7-3|TRBD2|once|TRBJ2-1
TGTGCCAGCAGCATGGGCGGGAGTACCTATGAGCAGTTCTTC
CASSMGGSTYEQFF
>TRBV5-4|NA|NA|TRBJ2-3
TGTGCCAGCAGCTTGACTGCCGGCGGGGGCACAGATACGCAGTATTTT
CASSLTAGGGTDTQYF
>TRBV19|NA|NA|TRBJ2-7
TGTGCCAGTAGTATTCTGATCGGGAACCAGCAGTACTTC
CASSILIGNQQYF
>TRBV5-1|TRBD1|once|TRBJ1-1
TGCGCCAGCAGCACGGGACAGGGTGAGCCTGAAGCTTTCTTT
CASSTGQGEPEAFF